Below, 9 T cell receptor beta chains from the same sample are listed, as sequenced in a study of T cell repertoires in cytomegalovirus infection. TCRdb reprocessed the reads with MiXCR, giving one entry per CDR3 protein. The data contain about 740,000 distinct CDR3 sequences, about a third of them seen just once; the ten biggest clones take up around 2.6%. The sequenced material came from PBMCs. These receptor sequences come from a human donor in good health (CMV status not recorded). Some clones in this sample may be carry-over from other donors' samples.

The chain employs TRBV10-3 and TRBJ2-3; the D gene is possibly TRBD2 (6 bases). V was clipped by 0 bases and J by 7 bases, with 11 bases between them. The CDR3 is made up of 14 amino acids. The germline gives CDR1 ENHRY, CDR2 SYGVKD. The CDR3 nucleotides are TGTGCCATCAGTGAGTCGAGTGGAGGGTATACGCAGTATTTT. Residues: CAISESSGGYTQYF.

The gene calls are TRBV3-1 and TRBJ2-2; D not resolved. This CDR3 has 15 amino acids. CDR1 and CDR2 from the germline V gene are LGHDT and YNNKEL (reference sequence). Trimming removed 4 bases at V and 6 bases at J, with 15 bases between. The CDR3 DNA sequence: TGTGCCAGCAGCCTTAGGACCGTACGGGCCGGGGAGCTGTTTTTT. Translated: CASSLRTVRAGELFF.

As concerns this clonotype: Germline and junction disagree at one end, which may indicate a read error. The chain uses TRBV7-2 and TRBJ2-5; D tentatively reads TRBD1 or TRBD2 (5 bases each). CDR3 length equals 11 residues. Germline V gives CDR1 SGHTA, CDR2 FQGNSA. This CDR3 is CASSSDGAHYF. The CDR3 coding sequence is TGTGCCAGCAGCTCGGACGGGGCCCATTACTTC. Full variable domain (missing parts from reference TRBV7-2 and TRBJ2-5): GAGVSQSPSNKVTEKGKDVELRCDPISGHTALYWYRQSLGQGLEFLIYFQGNSAPDKSGLPSDRFSAERTGGSVSTLTIQRTQQEDSAVYLCASSSDGAHYFGPGTRLLVL.

A few counts support this clonotype. The gene calls are TRBV7-9 and TRBJ2-6; 9 nucleotides agree with TRBD1. The germline gives CDR1 SEHNR, CDR2 FQNEAQ (reference sequence). The CDR3 consists of 21 residues. The junction had 17 bases not matched to a gene; V was cut back by 1 base and J by 4 bases. The DNA for the CDR3 is TGTGCCAGCAGCTTAGAAGGGACAGGGCCCTCTGGGTTTCCGGGGGCCAACGTCCTGACTTTC. Residues: CASSLEGTGPSGFPGANVLTF.

A few counts support this clonotype. V usage is TRBV7-9 and J usage is TRBJ2-3, with D perhaps matching TRBD2 (5 bases). Germline V lookup: CDR1 SEHNR, CDR2 FQNEAQ (reference sequence). CDR3 size: 16 residues. V was pared by 1 base and J by 2 bases, with 13 bases between. In nucleotides, the CDR3 is TGTGCCAGCAGCTTAGGTCGGGGATCTTTCACAGATACGCAGTATTTT. Translating it yields CASSLGRGSFTDTQYF.

The rearrangement joins TRBV4-1 to TRBJ2-7; D not resolved. This CDR3 is 17 amino acids long. V gave up 0 bases and J gave up 1 base, with 16 bases separating them. CDR1 MGHRA and CDR2 YSYEKL come from the germline V gene. DNA of the CDR3: TGCGCCAGCAGCCAAGATCCGGCAGAGCATAGTTCCTACGAGCAGTACTTC. Translated, it gives CASSQDPAEHSSYEQYF.

The sample holds a few counts of this clonotype. The V gene is TRBV5-5, the J gene TRBJ2-3; 9 positions agree with TRBD2. Looked up from germline, CDR1 is SGHKS and CDR2 is YYEKEE (reference sequence). V was clipped by 5 bases and J by 14 bases; unmatched bases: 21. This CDR3 contains 16 residues. CDR3 sequence (DNA): TGTGCCAGCAGGAACCCTAGCGGGACTGTCGGTGGGTCGTGGTATTTT. Protein: CASRNPSGTVGGSWYF.

The J gene is TRBJ1-1, the V gene TRBV6-6; 8 bases are shared with TRBD1. The germline V gene encodes CDR1 MNHNY and CDR2 SVGAGI (reference sequence). The junction had 6 bases not matched to a gene; V was cut back by 5 bases and J by 1 base. This CDR3 has 15 amino acids. The CDR3 bases are TGTGCCAGCAGTGTCAGGGGGCAATGGAACACTGAAGCTTTCTTT. Translating it yields CASSVRGQWNTEAFF.

V usage is TRBV20-1 and J usage is TRBJ2-1; weak D call: TRBD2 (6 bases). CDR1 is DFQATT and CDR2 is SNEGSKA in the germline V gene (reference sequence). CDR3 length: 15 amino acids. The V end lost 3 bases, the J end lost 3 bases, and 15 bases lay between the germline ends. The CDR3 is CSASEEGLLYNEQFF. The CDR3, as DNA: TGCAGTGCTAGCGAGGAGGGCCTCCTCTACAATGAGCAGTTCTTC.